The 32 T cell receptor beta chains below all came from one sample that was sequenced in a study of T cells after posttransplantation cyclophosphamide. Treatment was busulfan-fludarabine conditioning, a marrow graft, and cyclophosphamide on days +3 and +4. Only in-frame clones appear in the TCRdb table, and some are missing; sequencing was by immunoSEQ multiplex PCR. Here the sample spans 10,000 to 15,000 clones, roughly 2% being singletons. The material was PBMCs, obtained after allogeneic stem cell transplant with posttransplant cyclophosphamide. These receptors came from a young adult male patient who received an allogeneic stem cell transplant from a related donor, was CMV-positive, and had no GVHD. Part of the T cells may come from the graft donor.

This clone has only a few counts. The rearrangement joins TRBV7-6 to TRBJ2-2; the D gene is possibly TRBD2 (6 bases). The CDR3 runs 13 residues. V shed 7 bases and J shed 3 bases, with 9 bases lying between them. Germline assignment: CDR1 SGHVS and CDR2 FNYEAQ. CDR3: CASTGGDTGELFF. The DNA of the CDR3 is TGTGCCAGCACCGGCGGGGACACCGGGGAGCTGTTTTTT.

The chain uses TRBV13 and TRBJ1-2; no clear D. This CDR3 has 15 residues. Deletions cut 1 base from V and 7 bases from J, with 16 bases between. Germline V gene lookup returns CDR1 PRHDT and CDR2 FYEKMQ (reference sequence). In nucleotides, the CDR3 is TGTGCCAGCAGCTTAGTACGGGGAATGAAGCGTGGCTACACCTTC. It encodes CASSLVRGMKRGYTF. Full variable domain (missing parts from reference TRBV13 and TRBJ1-2): AAGVIQSPRHLIKEKRETATLKCYPIPRHDTVYWYQQGPGQDPQFLISFYEKMQSDKGSIPDRFSAQQFSDYHSELNMSSLELGDSALYFCASSLVRGMKRGYTFGSGTRLTVV.

The V gene is TRBV4-3, the J gene TRBJ2-7; 7 bases are a match to TRBD2. J lost 6 bases, V lost 2 bases, and 10 bases had no gene match. This CDR3 comprises 15 residues. Germline CDR1 is LGHNA and CDR2 is YSLEER. The CDR3 loop reads CASSQTIQERGEQYF. For the CDR3, the DNA is TGCGCCAGCAGCCAAACTATCCAGGAGCGGGGCGAGCAGTACTTC.

This clone was recorded a few times. This rearrangement joins TRBV6-5 to TRBJ2-1, with TRBD2 identical over 9 bases. The CDR3 length is 14 residues. Trimming removed 1 base from V and 13 bases from J; junction bases left unmatched: 8. Looked up from germline, CDR1 is MNHEY and CDR2 is SVGAGI. CDR3 bases: TGTGCCAGCAGTTACTACTCGGGCGGGGGGGCCCAGTTCTTC. This encodes CASSYYSGGGAQFF.

The gene calls are TRBV5-1 and TRBJ1-3, with D possibly matching TRBD1 (5 bases). V gave up 2 bases and J gave up 3 bases, with 6 bases separating them. In germline, CDR1 is SGHRS, CDR2 YFSETQ. There are 13 residues in the CDR3. The CDR3 coding sequence is TGCGCCAGCAGCTTAGGGGATGGAAACACCATATATTTT. Residues: CASSLGDGNTIYF. Full variable domain (remainder filled in from reference TRBV5-1 and TRBJ1-3): KAGVTQTPRYLIKTRGQQVTLSCSPISGHRSVSWYQQTPGQGLQFLFEYFSETQRNKGNFPGRFSGRQFSNSRSEMNVSTLELGDSALYLCASSLGDGNTIYFGEGSWLTVV.

V gene TRBV7-9 combines with J gene TRBJ2-1; D remains ambiguous. V shed 1 base and J shed 0 bases, with 7 bases lying between them. CDR1 and CDR2 from the germline V gene are SEHNR and FQNEAQ (reference sequence). The CDR3 spans 15 residues. CDR3 protein: CASSLVVSSYNEQFF. The DNA for the CDR3 is TGTGCCAGCAGCTTAGTGGTTAGCTCCTACAATGAGCAGTTCTTC.

This chain links TRBV18 with TRBJ2-3; the match to TRBD2 covers 8 bases. The germline V gene encodes CDR1 KGHSH and CDR2 LQKENI. This CDR3 is built from 17 residues. The V and J ends lost 3 bases and 4 bases, in that order; junction bases with no gene match: 12. DNA of the CDR3: TGTGCCAGCTCACCGATCCAAAAGACTAGCGTCGCAGATACGCAGTATTTT. Its translation is CASSPIQKTSVADTQYF.

This clone was detected only a few times. The V call is TRBV7-9, the J call TRBJ1-3; D is ambiguous. The CDR3 runs to 14 residues. Between the trimmed V and J ends, which lost 3 bases and 0 bases, there was a span of 6 bases. Looked up from germline, CDR1 is SEHNR and CDR2 is FQNEAQ (reference sequence). The CDR3, as DNA: TGTGCCAGCAGCTTTATTCTCTCTGGAAACACCATATATTTT. Translating it yields CASSFILSGNTIYF.

This clone was counted a few times. This chain links TRBV30 with TRBJ2-5; possible D gene TRBD2, 6 bases. CDR1 is GTSNPN, CDR2 SVGIG, per germline (reference sequence). The CDR3 sequence is 12 residues long. V lost 5 bases to trimming and J lost 10 bases, with 17 bases between them. Written as DNA, the CDR3 is TGTGCCTGGGGGGGACTTCAGGAGGGCCAGTACTTC. This sequence encodes CAWGGLQEGQYF.

There are a few counts of this clone. V gene TRBV7-2 combines with J gene TRBJ2-1; 11 nucleotides line up with TRBD2. The CDR3 has 16 residues. The trim removed 5 bases at V and 3 bases at J, leaving 6 bases unmatched. CDR1 is SGHTA, CDR2 FQGNSA, per germline. The CDR3 here is CASSRSGTSGYNEQFF. DNA of the CDR3: TGTGCCAGCAGCCGTTCCGGGACTAGCGGCTACAATGAGCAGTTCTTC.

The chain joins TRBV5-1 to TRBJ2-7; the D gene is possibly TRBD1 (6 bases). From germline, CDR1 is SGHRS and CDR2 YFSETQ. The CDR3 is 15 amino acids. The V end lost 4 bases, the J end lost 5 bases, and 19 bases lay between the germline ends. The CDR3 loop reads CASSRDTGLGDEQYF. CDR3 DNA sequence: TGCGCCAGCAGCAGGGACACGGGGTTGGGCGACGAGCAGTACTTC.

This clone was counted between two and nine times. The chain links TRBV7-3 to TRBJ1-1; 7 bases align to TRBD1. The CDR3 contains 14 residues. Germline-derived CDR1 and CDR2 are SGHTA and FQGTGA. Trimming removed 3 bases from V and 4 bases from J; junction bases left unmatched: 5. The CDR3 spells CASSLTGTSTEAFF. The DNA of the CDR3 is TGTGCCAGCAGCTTGACAGGGACTTCCACTGAAGCTTTCTTT.

This clone was observed a handful of times. The chain carries TRBV7-6 and TRBJ2-1; D gene uncertain. The V gene's germline CDR1 is SGHVS and CDR2 FNYEAQ. CDR3 length: 14 amino acids. Trimming stripped 1 base from V and 8 bases from J, with 12 bases between. The CDR3 here is CASSLDISVYEQFF. The CDR3 DNA sequence: TGTGCCAGCAGCTTAGATATCTCGGTCTATGAGCAGTTCTTC.

The chain employs TRBV6-5 and TRBJ2-3; 11 bases are shared with TRBD2. Germline V gene sequence: CDR1 MNHEY, CDR2 SVGAGI. This CDR3 has 16 amino acids. V was pared by 2 bases and J by 11 bases, with 12 bases of the junction left unmatched. Here the CDR3 DNA reads TGTGCCAGCAGTTACGGGTTAGCGGGAGGGCCGTCTAAGCAGTATTTT. Translation: CASSYGLAGGPSKQYF.

In its sample, this clone was seen a few times. The chain has TRBV28 and TRBJ2-5; TRBD1 agrees at 9 bases. Losses at the gene ends were 5 bases for V and 6 bases for J; bases not matched to a gene: 7. Germline lookup yields CDR1 MDHEN and CDR2 SYDVKM. This CDR3 spans 14 amino acids. The CDR3 DNA sequence: TGTGCCAGCAGTGTCTCACAGGGGGCAAAGACCCAGTACTTC. Its translation: CASSVSQGAKTQYF.

CDR3 sequence (DNA): TGTGCCAGCAGTTTTTCCGGGACAGGGATGTACGAGCAGTACTTC. The encoded protein is CASSFSGTGMYEQYF. This chain joins TRBV28 and TRBJ2-7, with 9 bases lining up with TRBD1. Germline V gene sequence: CDR1 MDHEN, CDR2 SYDVKM. V shed 3 bases, J shed 4 bases, and the junction held 7 bases outside the gene matches. CDR3 length: 15 residues.

The V call is TRBV7-2, the J call TRBJ1-1; TRBD1 aligns across 7 bases. Germline CDR1 is SGHTA and CDR2 is FQGNSA. The CDR3 sequence is 14 residues long. Losses at the gene ends were 3 bases for V and 5 bases for J; bases not matched to a gene: 6. This CDR3 is CASSFKSGGTEAFF. Here the CDR3 DNA reads TGTGCCAGCAGCTTTAAATCAGGGGGGACTGAAGCTTTCTTT.

This clone was picked up a small number of times. This chain uses TRBV5-4 with TRBJ2-1; 7 bases match TRBD1. Germline V gives CDR1 SGHNT, CDR2 YYREEE (reference sequence). With 4 bases clipped from V and 4 bases from J, the junction kept 5 bases outside the gene matches. This CDR3 contains 14 residues. This chain's CDR3 is CASSLRTGYNEQFF. The DNA of the CDR3 is TGTGCCAGCAGCCTTAGGACAGGATACAATGAGCAGTTCTTC.

The chain carries TRBV5-4 and TRBJ1-6, with D perhaps matching TRBD1 (5 bases). V shed 4 bases and J shed 7 bases, with 15 bases lying between them. Per germline, CDR1 SGHNT and CDR2 YYREEE (reference sequence). This CDR3 is 15 amino acids long. The CDR3 region is CASSRGGVSNSPLHF. DNA for the CDR3: TGTGCCAGCAGCAGGGGAGGGGTGAGCAATTCACCCCTCCACTTT.

This clone was recorded a few times. The chain is built from TRBV7-8 and TRBJ1-5; D is ambiguous. The CDR3 covers 15 residues. V was cut by 1 base and J by 4 bases, with 11 bases left in between. The germline V gene has CDR1 SGHVS and CDR2 FQNEAQ. CDR3 loop: CASSLESGFNQPQHF. The CDR3 DNA reads as TGTGCCAGCAGCTTAGAGTCCGGGTTTAATCAGCCCCAGCATTTT.

V gene TRBV14 combines with J gene TRBJ2-1, with D maybe TRBD2 (5 bases). Trimming took 0 bases from V and 10 from J, leaving 28 bases between them. The germline CDR1 and CDR2 sequences are SGHDN and FVKESK. CDR3 length: 19 residues. The CDR3 loop reads CASSQDTAGPGFTPGEQFF. CDR3 coding DNA: TGTGCCAGCAGCCAAGATACCGCCGGACCGGGATTCACTCCGGGAGAGCAGTTCTTC.

This clone was recorded a few times. V usage is TRBV29-1 and J usage is TRBJ2-1; tentative D call: TRBD2 (5 bases). The CDR3 covers 13 residues. Germline CDR1 and CDR2: SQVTM and ANQGSEA. Trimming stripped 4 bases from V and 8 bases from J, with 15 bases between. CDR3 bases: TGCAGCGTTGGTAAGTTAGCGTACTATGAGCAGTTCTTC. This sequence encodes CSVGKLAYYEQFF.

This clone was counted a few times. The V and J genes are TRBV29-1 and TRBJ2-1; maybe TRBD1 (5 bases). CDR1 SQVTM and CDR2 ANQGSEA come from the germline V gene. This CDR3 has 11 amino acids. Trimming cost V 3 bases and J 11 bases, with 11 bases left between them. The CDR3 sequence: CSVDKVGQQFF. CDR3 nucleotide sequence: TGCAGCGTTGACAAAGTGGGGCAGCAGTTCTTC.

This clone was detected only a few times. V usage is TRBV12-5 and J usage is TRBJ2-1; TRBD1 matches at 9 bases. This CDR3 has 14 residues. Trimming removed 6 bases from V and 5 bases from J; junction bases left unmatched: 5. Germline values: CDR1 LGHNT, CDR2 FRNRAP. The CDR3 region has the DNA TGTGCTAGTGGCAGGACAGGGGACGACAATGAGCAGTTCTTC. Translation gives CASGRTGDDNEQFF.

This clone was picked up a small number of times. V gene TRBV5-4 combines with J gene TRBJ2-5; 9 nucleotides line up with TRBD1. The DNA end is more similar to TRBJ2-7, so the J call may be wrong. CDR1 SGHNT and CDR2 YYREEE come from the germline V gene (reference sequence). This CDR3 has 15 amino acids. The CDR3 nucleotides read TGTGCCAGCAGCCTAAAAGGGACAGGGTCCTACGAGCAGTACTTC. Its protein product is CASSLKGTGSYEQYF.

This clone was recorded a few times. The chain is built from TRBV2 and TRBJ2-1; tentative D call: TRBD2 (6 bases). The CDR3 is 14 amino acids. With 6 bases removed from V and 8 bases from J, the gap between germline ends came to 17 bases. Germline CDR1 and CDR2: SNHLY and FYNNEI. The CDR3 loop reads CASRRGSSIYEQFF. The CDR3 DNA follows: TGTGCCAGCAGGCGGGGATCTTCTATCTATGAGCAGTTCTTC.

This clone was seen a handful of times. For the CDR3, the DNA is TGTGCCAGCAGCCAACTCGGGAGAAAACAAGAGACCCAGTACTTC. The encoded protein is CASSQLGRKQETQYF. The chain uses TRBV5-8 and TRBJ2-5; possible D gene TRBD2, 6 bases. The CDR3 is 15 amino acids. Between the trimmed V and J ends, which lost 4 bases and 2 bases, there was a span of 15 bases. Germline lookup yields CDR1 SGHTS and CDR2 YDEGEE.

The rearrangement links TRBV27 to TRBJ2-5, with 9 nucleotides matching TRBD2. Germline CDR1 MNHEY, CDR2 SMNVEV (reference sequence). CDR3 size: 15 residues. Losses at the gene ends were 2 bases for V and 5 bases for J; bases not matched to a gene: 6. The CDR3: CASSLGGGARETQYF. DNA of the CDR3: TGTGCCAGCAGTTTAGGCGGGGGGGCCAGGGAGACCCAGTACTTC.

This clone came up a few times. This sequence joins TRBV7-3 and TRBJ2-1; TRBD1 aligns across 7 bases. The CDR3 totals 19 residues. CDR1 and CDR2 from the germline V gene are SGHTA and FQGTGA. V lost 5 bases, J lost 5 bases, and 21 bases stayed unmatched. The CDR3 sequence: CASSRAATGFPTTDNEQFF. DNA of the CDR3: TGTGCCAGCAGCAGAGCCGCGACAGGGTTTCCTACTACCGACAATGAGCAGTTCTTC.

The rearrangement uses TRBV19 and TRBJ2-3, with 9 bases identical to TRBD2. V lost 7 bases to trimming and J lost 3 bases; unmatched junction nucleotides: 8. The germline CDR1 and CDR2 sequences are LNHDA and SQIVND (reference sequence). The CDR3 loop spans 15 amino acids. The CDR3 DNA sequence: TGTGCCAGTACCCCGAGTAGCGGGGGAACAGATACGCAGTATTTT. It yields the protein CASTPSSGGTDTQYF.

There are a few counts of this clone. The chain carries TRBV6-1 and TRBJ2-1; D is unresolved. CDR1 and CDR2 (germline): MNHNS, SASEGT. V gave up 3 bases and J gave up 6 bases, with 12 bases separating them. This CDR3 is 14 amino acids long. The CDR3 DNA follows: TGTGCCAGCAGTGATGGTGTATCGGTCAATGAGCAGTTCTTC. As protein: CASSDGVSVNEQFF.

This clone was counted between two and nine times. This chain links TRBV7-9 with TRBJ1-6; D might be TRBD1 (6 bases). Trimming removed 1 base from V and 0 bases from J, with 10 bases in between. From germline, CDR1 is SEHNR and CDR2 FQNEAQ (reference sequence). The CDR3 consists of 17 residues. Here the CDR3 DNA reads TGTGCCAGCAGCTTAGAGGGGGTGTCCTCCTATAATTCACCCCTCCACTTT. The encoded protein is CASSLEGVSSYNSPLHF.